This T cell receptor beta chain is from a study of shared clonotypes between healthy human individuals. This table comes from immunoSEQ multiplex PCR, and its TCRdb copy is limited to in-frame clones, with some not included. Altogether about 2.4 million clones are present, 90% to 95% being singletons, with the ten largest covering roughly 0.15%. Points from the study as a whole: Represented diversity (both genetic and exposure-history) was limited by the small number of donors. Sharing of clonotypes among donors was expected to vary with sequencing depth.

This clone is a singleton in its sample. Its specificity is unknown. Division of CD4+ cells produced a CD45RA+ naive subset and a CD45RA-negative memory subset. Germline V CDR1 and CDR2: MNHNS, SASEGT. The CDR3 covers 13 residues. V lost 6 bases and J 9 bases, leaving 12 bases between the germline ends. The sequence was collected from a man in his late teens or twenties in good health. The source material was naive CD4+ T cells sorted from blood. Subset indicated: CD45RA+ positively selected. The J gene is TRBJ1-6, the V gene TRBV6-1; D may be TRBD1 (5 bases). The CDR3 spells CASRGDLVSPLHF. CDR3 sequence (DNA): TGTGCCAGCAGGGGGGATTTGGTTTCACCCCTCCACTTT.